This paragraph reports one TCR beta chain. The data belong to a study of blood T cell repertoires in COVID-19. Repertoires were generated with immunoSEQ multiplex PCR, while TCRdb's copy carries only in-frame clones and drops some. The sample shows some 140,000 clones, approximately 88% of them seen only once. Germline assignment: CDR1 SGHRS and CDR2 YFSETQ. V shed 4 bases and J shed 0 bases, with 15 bases lying between them. The CDR3 spans 16 residues. The specimen was PBMCs or T cells enriched from blood (not recorded which). The source of this sequence is a man aged 40-50 years with acute COVID-19. The V call is TRBV5-1, the J call TRBJ2-3, with a possible D match to TRBD2 (6 bases). The CDR3 DNA reads TGCGCCAGCAGCGTATTGGGACTTCCTAGCACAGATACGCAGTATTTT. Amino acids: CASSVLGLPSTDTQYF.